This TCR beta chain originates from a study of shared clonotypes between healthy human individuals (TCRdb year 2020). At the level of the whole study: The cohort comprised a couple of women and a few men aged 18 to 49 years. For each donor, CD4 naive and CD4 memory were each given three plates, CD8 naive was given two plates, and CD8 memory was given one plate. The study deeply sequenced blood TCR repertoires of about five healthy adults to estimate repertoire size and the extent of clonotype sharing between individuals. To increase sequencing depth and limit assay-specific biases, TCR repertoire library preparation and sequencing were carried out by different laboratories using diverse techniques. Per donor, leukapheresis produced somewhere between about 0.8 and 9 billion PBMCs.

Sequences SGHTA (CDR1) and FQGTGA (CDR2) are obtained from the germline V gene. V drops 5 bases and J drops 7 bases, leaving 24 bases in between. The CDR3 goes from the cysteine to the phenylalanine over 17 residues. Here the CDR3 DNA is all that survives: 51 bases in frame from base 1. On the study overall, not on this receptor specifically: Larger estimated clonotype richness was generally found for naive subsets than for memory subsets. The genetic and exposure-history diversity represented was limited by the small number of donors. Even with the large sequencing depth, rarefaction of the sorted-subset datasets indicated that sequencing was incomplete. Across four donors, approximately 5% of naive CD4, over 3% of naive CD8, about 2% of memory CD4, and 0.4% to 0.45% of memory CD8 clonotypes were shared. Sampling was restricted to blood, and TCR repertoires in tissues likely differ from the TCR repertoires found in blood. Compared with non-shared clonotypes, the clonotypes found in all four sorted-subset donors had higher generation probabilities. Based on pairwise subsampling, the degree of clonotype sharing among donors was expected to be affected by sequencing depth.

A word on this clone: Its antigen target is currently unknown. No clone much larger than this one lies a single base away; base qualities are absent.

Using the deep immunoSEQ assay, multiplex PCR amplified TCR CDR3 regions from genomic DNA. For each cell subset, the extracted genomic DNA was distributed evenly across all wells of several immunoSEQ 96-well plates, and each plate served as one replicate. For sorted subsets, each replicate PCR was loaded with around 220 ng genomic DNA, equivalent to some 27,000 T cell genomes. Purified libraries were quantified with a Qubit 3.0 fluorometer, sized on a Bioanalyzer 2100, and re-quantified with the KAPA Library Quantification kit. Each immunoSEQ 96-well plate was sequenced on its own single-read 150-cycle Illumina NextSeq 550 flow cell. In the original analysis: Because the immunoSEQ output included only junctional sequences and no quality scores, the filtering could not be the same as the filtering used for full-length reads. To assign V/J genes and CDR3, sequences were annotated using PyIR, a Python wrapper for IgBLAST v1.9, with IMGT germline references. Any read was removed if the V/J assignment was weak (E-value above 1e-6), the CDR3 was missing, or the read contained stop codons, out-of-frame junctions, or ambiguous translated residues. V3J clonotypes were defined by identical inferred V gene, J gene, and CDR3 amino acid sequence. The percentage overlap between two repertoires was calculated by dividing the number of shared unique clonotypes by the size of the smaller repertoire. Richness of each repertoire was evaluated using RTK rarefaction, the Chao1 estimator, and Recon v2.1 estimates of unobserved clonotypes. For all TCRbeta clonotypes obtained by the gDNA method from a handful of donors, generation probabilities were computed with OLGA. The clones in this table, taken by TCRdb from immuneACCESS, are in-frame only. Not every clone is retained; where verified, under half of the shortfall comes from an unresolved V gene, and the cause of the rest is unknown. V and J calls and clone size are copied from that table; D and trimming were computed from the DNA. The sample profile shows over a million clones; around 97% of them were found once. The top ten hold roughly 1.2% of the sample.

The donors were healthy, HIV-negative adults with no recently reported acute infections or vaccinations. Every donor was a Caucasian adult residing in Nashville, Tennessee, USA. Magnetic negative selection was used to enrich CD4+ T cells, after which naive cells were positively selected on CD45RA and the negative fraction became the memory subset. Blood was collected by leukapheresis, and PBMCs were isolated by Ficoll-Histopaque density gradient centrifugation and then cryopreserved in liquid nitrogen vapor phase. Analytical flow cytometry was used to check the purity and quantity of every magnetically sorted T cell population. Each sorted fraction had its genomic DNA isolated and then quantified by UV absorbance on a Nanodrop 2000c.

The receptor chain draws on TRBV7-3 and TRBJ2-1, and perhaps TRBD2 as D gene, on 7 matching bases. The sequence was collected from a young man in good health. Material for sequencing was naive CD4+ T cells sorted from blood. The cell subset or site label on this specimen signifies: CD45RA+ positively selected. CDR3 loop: CASSRYPSVGGGNEQFF. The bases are TGTGCCAGCAGCCGCTACCCGTCCGTGGGAGGGGGGAATGAGCAGTTCTTC.